This T cell receptor (beta chain) was captured in a study of blood T cell repertoires in COVID-19. Study context: COVID-19 samples from acute and convalescent phases originated in the United States, Italy and Spain. From T cells, B-cell-depleted T cells, or PBMCs came the material, which was cDNA or gDNA.

Authors' data handling: Researchers report that nucleated cell counts were estimated from reference gene primer amplification. Method: immunoSEQ multiplex PCR; TCRdb's copy keeps in-frame clones and lacks some. The V and J calls and the clone size are those of that table, but D and trimming were determined from the DNA. The table shows roughly 68,000 clones, with approximately 86% occurring only once. What was sequenced was peripheral blood. This sequence originates from a man between 50 and 59 years old with acute or convalescent COVID-19.

Here the CDR3 DNA reads TGTGCCTGGACCCCGGGACAATTTTCTCTCACCTTC. As protein: CAWTPGQFSLTF. V gene TRBV30 combines with J gene TRBJ1-2; a possible D gene is TRBD1 (6 bases). This CDR3 spans 12 amino acids. Trimming left V 4 bases short and J 13 bases short, with 19 bases between. The V gene's germline CDR1 is GTSNPN and CDR2 SVGIG (reference sequence).